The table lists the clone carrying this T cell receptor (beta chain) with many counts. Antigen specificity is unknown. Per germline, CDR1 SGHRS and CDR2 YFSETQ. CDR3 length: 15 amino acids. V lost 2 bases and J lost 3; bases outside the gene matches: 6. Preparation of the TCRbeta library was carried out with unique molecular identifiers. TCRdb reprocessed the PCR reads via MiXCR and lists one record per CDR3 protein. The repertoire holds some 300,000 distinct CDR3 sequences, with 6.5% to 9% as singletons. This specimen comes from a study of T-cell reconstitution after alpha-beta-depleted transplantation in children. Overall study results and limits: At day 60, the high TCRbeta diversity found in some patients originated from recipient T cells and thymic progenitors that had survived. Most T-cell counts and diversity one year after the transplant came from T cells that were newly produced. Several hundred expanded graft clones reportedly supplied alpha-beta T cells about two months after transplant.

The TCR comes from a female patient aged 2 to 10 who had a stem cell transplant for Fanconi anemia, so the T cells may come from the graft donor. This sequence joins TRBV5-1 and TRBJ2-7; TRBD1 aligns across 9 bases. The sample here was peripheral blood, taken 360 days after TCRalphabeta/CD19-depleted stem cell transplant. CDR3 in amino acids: CASSLKGDRVYEQYF. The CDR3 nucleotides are TGCGCCAGCAGCTTAAAAGGGGACAGGGTCTACGAGCAGTACTTC.